The 13 T cell receptor beta chains in this list originate from one sample, sequenced in a study of cytomegalovirus exposure and HLA in healthy donors (dated by TCRdb to about 2017). To prepare the library, the immunoSEQ multiplex PCR assay was applied. For the multiplex PCR, a mixture combining 60 forward primers for TCR Vbeta segments and 13 reverse primers for TCR Jbeta segments was used. TCRdb re-hosts the immuneACCESS table, in-frame sequences only. Its copies lack some clones; in the studies checked, an unresolved V gene accounts for under half of them, and the cause for the rest is not known. The sample table contains 200,000 to 250,000 clones; only one count was recorded for about 80% of them. The ten largest clones take up roughly 2.5% of the sample. Sequencing was performed on PBMCs. All receptors derive from a woman aged 60-75 years in good health and CMV-seropositive.

The J gene is TRBJ1-5, the V gene TRBV4-3, with a possible D match to TRBD1 (5 bases). The germline V gene encodes CDR1 LGHNA and CDR2 YSLEER. The V end lost 0 bases, the J end lost 8 bases, and 14 bases lay between the germline ends. The CDR3 sequence is 15 residues long. CDR3 bases: TGCGCCAGCAGCCAAGAGGCCCAAGGGGTCGAGCCCCAGCATTTT. Its protein product is CASSQEAQGVEPQHF.

The rearrangement joins TRBV11-1 to TRBJ1-1, with 7 bases fitting TRBD1. The CDR3 length is 13 residues. V was pared by 3 bases and J by 3 bases, with 1 base of the junction left unmatched. Germline-derived CDR1 and CDR2 are SGHAT and FQDESV (reference sequence). Written as DNA, the CDR3 is TGTGCCAGCAGCTTTGACAGGGACACTGAAGCTTTCTTT. This translates into CASSFDRDTEAFF.

In this sample, this clone turned up once. The gene calls are TRBV5-1 and TRBJ2-5, with 7 bases fitting TRBD2. The length of the CDR3 is 14 residues. The ends lost 1 base at V and 5 bases at J; junction bases unmatched: 5. CDR1 and CDR2 (germline): SGHRS, YFSETQ. CDR3 sequence reads: CASSLIAGVETQYF. The CDR3 nucleotides are TGCGCCAGCAGCTTGATTGCGGGAGTGGAGACCCAGTACTTC.

The chain couples TRBV4-1 to TRBJ1-2; 10 bases agree with TRBD1. Germline loops: CDR1 MGHRA, CDR2 YSYEKL. The trim removed 5 bases at V and 6 bases at J, leaving 6 bases unmatched. The CDR3 is 14 residues long. The DNA of the CDR3 is TGCGCCAGCAGCACGCGACAGGGGGCGAATGGCTACACCTTC. Translated: CASSTRQGANGYTF.

This clone was recorded only once. V gene TRBV30 combines with J gene TRBJ2-5; weak D call: TRBD2 (6 bases). V gave up 3 bases and J gave up 2 bases, with 19 bases separating them. In germline, CDR1 is GTSNPN, CDR2 SVGIG (reference sequence). This CDR3 spans 16 amino acids. CDR3 sequence: CAWSLFGGARQETQYF. CDR3 sequence (DNA): TGTGCCTGGAGCCTCTTCGGGGGAGCCCGTCAAGAGACCCAGTACTTC.

The chain couples TRBV5-1 to TRBJ1-1, with TRBD1 as a possible D gene (5 bases). The CDR3 extends over 14 amino acids. The V gene lost 1 base and the J gene lost 1 base, with 8 bases spanning the gap. Germline CDR1 is SGHRS and CDR2 is YFSETQ. The CDR3, as DNA: TGCGCCAGCAGCTTGATCGACAGGAACACTGAAGCTTTCTTT. This translates into CASSLIDRNTEAFF.

V gene TRBV5-1 combines with J gene TRBJ2-2; 8 bases align to TRBD1. The CDR3 sequence is 15 residues long. V shed 5 bases, J shed 2 bases, and the junction held 5 bases outside the gene matches. Germline CDR1 reads SGHRS; CDR2 reads YFSETQ. The CDR3 DNA is TGCGCCAGCAGTCCGGGACAGGTCAACACCGGGGAGCTGTTTTTT. It codes for CASSPGQVNTGELFF.

The chain recombines TRBV18 with TRBJ1-2; D might be TRBD1 (6 bases). This CDR3 contains 14 residues. The V gene's germline CDR1 is KGHSH and CDR2 LQKENI. V shed 0 bases and J shed 8 bases, with 13 bases lying between them. The CDR3 spells CASSPPVEGEGYTF. CDR3 DNA sequence: TGTGCCAGCTCACCACCGGTAGAGGGGGAAGGCTACACCTTC.

The table lists this clone with a few counts. The V call is TRBV5-1, the J call TRBJ2-6; D perhaps matches TRBD1 (6 bases). Trimming shortened V by 4 bases and J by 0 bases, and 17 bases separated the two germline ends. There are 18 residues in the CDR3. Looked up from germline, CDR1 is SGHRS and CDR2 is YFSETQ. CDR3 bases: TGCGCCAGCAGCACACAGGGTGAGCCCTACTCTGGGGCCAACGTCCTGACTTTC. Amino acids: CASSTQGEPYSGANVLTF.

The V gene is TRBV4-3, the J gene TRBJ1-1, with D tentatively TRBD1 (6 bases). The V end lost 9 bases, the J end lost 10 bases, and 18 bases lay between the germline ends. CDR3 length: 12 residues. Germline loops: CDR1 LGHNA, CDR2 YSLEER. In DNA form, the CDR3 reads TGCGCCAGACCCTCCCTGCGAGGGGGAGCTTTCTTT. This sequence encodes CARPSLRGGAFF.

The gene calls are TRBV18 and TRBJ1-3; D gene ambiguous. This CDR3 spans 13 amino acids. Germline V gene data show CDR1 as KGHSH and CDR2 as LQKENI. The V end lost 1 base, the J end lost 6 bases, and 7 bases lay between the germline ends. The DNA for the CDR3 is TGTGCCAGCTCACCACGGGCCCAAAACACCATATATTTT. Amino acid sequence: CASSPRAQNTIYF.

The chain uses TRBV11-2 and TRBJ1-2, with a weak D call TRBD1 (5 bases). The V gene's germline CDR1 is SGHAT and CDR2 FQNNGV. Between the trimmed V and J ends, which lost 7 bases and 1 base, there was a span of 16 bases. The CDR3 is 15 amino acids. The CDR3 sequence: CASTSEGTLNYGYTF. The CDR3, as DNA: TGTGCCAGCACCTCTGAGGGGACTCTTAACTATGGCTACACCTTC.

The chain is built from TRBV11-2 and TRBJ1-2, with 8 bases identical to TRBD1. Per the germline V gene, CDR1 is SGHAT and CDR2 is FQNNGV. V dropped 5 bases and J dropped 0; count of bases not matched to a gene: 5. The CDR3 consists of 15 residues. The CDR3, as DNA: TGTGCCAGCAGCCCGGCGGACAGGGCTAACTATGGCTACACCTTC. It specifies CASSPADRANYGYTF.